What follows are 17 T cell receptor beta chains derived from one specimen sequenced in a study. TCRdb independently ran MiXCR on the reads; one entry per CDR3 protein. The sample includes about 7,000 distinct CDR3 sequences, approximately 30% of them seen just once. The source material was blood. The receptor set was obtained from a human donor.

Judged by abundance, this clonotype is medium-sized. The rearrangement links TRBV4-2 to TRBJ2-1, with D unclear. Germline V CDR1 and CDR2: LGHNA, YNFKEQ. Trimming shortened V by 1 base and J by 12 bases, and 13 bases separated the two germline ends. The CDR3 is 13 residues long. Here the CDR3 DNA reads TGTGCCAGCAGCCAAGGCTTTTCCCTGGGGCAGTTCTTC. It yields the protein CASSQGFSLGQFF.

This clonotype ranks as medium-sized (0.01 to 0.1%). The chain employs TRBV29-1 and TRBJ1-6; possible D gene TRBD1, 6 bases. CDR1 is SQVTM and CDR2 is ANQGSEA in the germline V gene. The CDR3 runs 13 residues. Trimming took off 6 bases at V and 5 bases at J, with 11 bases between the two ends. The CDR3 nucleotides are TGCAGCGTCCGGACAGCTGATAATTCACCCCTCCACTTT. Translated, it gives CSVRTADNSPLHF.

The chain has TRBV12-3 or TRBV12-4 and TRBJ2-3; no clear D gene. V was cut by 5 bases and J by 11 bases, with 20 bases left in between. CDR3 length: 14 amino acids. CDR3 protein: CASSTRPLRAQQYF. DNA for the CDR3: TGTGCCAGCAGTACCCGACCCCTTCGAGCCCAGCAGTATTTT.

The CDR3 DNA is TGTGCCAGCAGTTCGATAAGCGGCCGCCATGGAGGGTCCTACGAGCAGTACTTC. As protein: CASSSISGRHGGSYEQYF. This rearrangement joins TRBV12-3 or TRBV12-4 to TRBJ2-7; perhaps TRBD2 as D (6 bases). This CDR3 contains 18 residues. Trimming pared 4 bases from V and 1 base from J, leaving 23 bases between.

By frequency in the sample, this clonotype is medium-sized (0.01 to 0.1%). The chain links TRBV6-6 to TRBJ1-1, with D unresolved. Deletions cut 6 bases from V and 1 base from J, with 9 bases between. The CDR3 spans 13 residues. The germline V gene encodes CDR1 MNHNY and CDR2 SVGAGI (reference sequence). CDR3 DNA sequence: TGTGCCAGCAGGCACACAGCGAACACTGAAGCTTTCTTT. Its translation is CASRHTANTEAFF.

This clonotype has a count of ten or more. The rearrangement joins TRBV4-2 to TRBJ1-2, with D tentatively TRBD1 (6 bases). The V end lost 1 base, the J end lost 2 bases, and 14 bases lay between the germline ends. The CDR3 runs 16 residues. Germline values: CDR1 LGHNA, CDR2 YNFKEQ. CDR3 DNA: TGTGCCAGCAGCCAAGGCTCCCGGGGGCTGAACTATGGCTACACCTTC. Its translation is CASSQGSRGLNYGYTF.

In the case of this clonotype: A clone one base away is much larger, so this may be a read error. The chain is built from TRBV4-2 and TRBJ2-2; D is unresolved. The CDR3 is 12 amino acids. CDR1 is LGHNA, CDR2 YNFKEQ, per germline. Here the CDR3 reads CAISPGTGELFF. The DNA of the CDR3 is TGTGCCATCAGCCCTGGGACCGGGGAGCTGTTTTTT.

Judged by abundance, this clonotype is medium-sized. The rearrangement links TRBV30 to TRBJ2-3; D remains ambiguous. The V gene's germline CDR1 is GTSNPN and CDR2 SVGIG (reference sequence). V lost 4 bases to trimming and J lost 0 bases, with 8 bases between them. This CDR3 contains 13 residues. CDR3 residues: CAWMPTSTDTQYF. Here the CDR3 DNA reads TGTGCCTGGATGCCGACCAGCACAGATACGCAGTATTTT.

This clonotype is medium-sized in the sample. The rearrangement uses TRBV4-2 and TRBJ2-2; D possibly corresponds to TRBD2 (5 bases). Germline loops: CDR1 LGHNA, CDR2 YNFKEQ. Deletions cut 3 bases from V and 2 bases from J, with 7 bases between. The CDR3 loop spans 14 amino acids. The CDR3 DNA reads TGTGCCAGCAGCCACGGAGGAAACACCGGGGAGCTGTTTTTT. The encoded protein is CASSHGGNTGELFF.

This clonotype occurred many times. The chain's CDR3 is CASSRPGRHNEKLFF. The CDR3 coding sequence is TGTGCCAGCAGTCGGCCGGGACGGCATAATGAAAAACTGTTTTTT. The chain employs TRBV12-3 or TRBV12-4 and TRBJ1-4, with a possible D match to TRBD1 (5 bases). The CDR3 length is 15 residues. Deletions cut 5 bases from V and 4 bases from J, with 14 bases between.

Judged by abundance, this clonotype is medium-sized. The genes are TRBV12-3 or TRBV12-4 and TRBJ1-4, with TRBD1 matching 7 bases. The CDR3 runs to 14 residues. Losses at the gene ends were 5 bases for V and 8 bases for J; bases not matched to a gene: 8. CDR3 coding DNA: TGTGCCAGCAGTCGGGACAGCTTGGAGGAAAAACTGTTTTTT. Amino acid sequence: CASSRDSLEEKLFF.

This clonotype counts as medium-sized (0.01 to 0.1%). The chain carries TRBV29-1 and TRBJ1-1; D is uncertain. The CDR3 loop spans 13 amino acids. Germline CDR1 is SQVTM and CDR2 is ANQGSEA. Trimming left V 6 bases short and J 2 bases short, with 13 bases between. The CDR3, as DNA: TGCAGCGTCGTTTCAGACCCCAACACTGAAGCTTTCTTT. Its translation: CSVVSDPNTEAFF.

This clonotype was observed many times. V is TRBV14 and J is TRBJ1-6; tentatively, D is TRBD1 (5 bases). V lost 4 bases to trimming and J lost 5 bases, with 18 bases between them. CDR1 and CDR2 from the germline V gene are SGHDN and FVKESK. CDR3 length equals 17 residues. The CDR3 loop is CASSLGLVYRDNSPLHF. The CDR3 region has the DNA TGTGCCAGCAGCCTGGGACTGGTCTATCGGGATAATTCACCCCTCCACTTT.

This clonotype is medium-sized in the sample. The chain employs TRBV29-1 and TRBJ2-1; the D is unclear. Per germline, CDR1 SQVTM and CDR2 ANQGSEA. Trimming took off 2 bases at V and 5 bases at J, with 10 bases between the two ends. CDR3 length equals 13 residues. CDR3 in amino acids: CSVEMWVHNEQFF. CDR3 DNA: TGCAGCGTTGAAATGTGGGTACACAATGAGCAGTTCTTC.

The rearrangement uses TRBV29-1 and TRBJ1-1; no reliable D call. Deletions cut 3 bases from V and 7 bases from J, with 12 bases between. The V gene's germline CDR1 is SQVTM and CDR2 ANQGSEA. The CDR3 is made up of 12 amino acids. The CDR3 region is CSVEGNYNEAFF. The CDR3 coding sequence is TGCAGCGTTGAGGGCAACTACAATGAAGCTTTCTTT. Based on the CDR3 plus reference TRBV29-1 and TRBJ1-1, the full variable domain is SAVISQKPSRDICQRGTSLTIQCQVDSQVTMMFWYRQQPGQSLTLIATANQGSEATYESGFVIDKFPISRPNLTFSTLTVSNMSPEDSSIYLCSVEGNYNEAFFGQGTRLTVV.

This clonotype rates as medium-sized. This rearrangement joins TRBV4-2 to TRBJ2-1; 7 nucleotides agree with TRBD2. The CDR3 loop spans 16 amino acids. V lost 0 bases to trimming and J lost 8 bases; unmatched junction nucleotides: 10. Germline V CDR1 and CDR2: LGHNA, YNFKEQ. The CDR3 DNA reads as TGTGCCAGCAGCCAAGATCGAAGCGGGAATAGGGATGAGCAGTTCTTC. Its translation: CASSQDRSGNRDEQFF.

In its sample, this clonotype is medium-sized. The chain joins TRBV18 to TRBJ2-3, with D possibly being TRBD2 (6 bases). The germline gives CDR1 KGHSH, CDR2 LQKENI. V was clipped by 2 bases and J by 6 bases, with 9 bases between them. CDR3 length: 13 amino acids. The CDR3 DNA follows: TGTGCCAGCTCACCAGGGGAGGCGGATACGCAGTATTTT. Amino acid sequence: CASSPGEADTQYF.